Each of the 31 T cell receptor beta chains below was sequenced from the same sample in a study of blood T cell repertoires in COVID-19. Produced via immunoSEQ multiplex PCR; TCRdb's table is partial and in-frame only. The data hold 130,000 to 150,000 clones, with roughly 80% observed a single time. Sample: peripheral blood. The source is a woman in her 70s with COVID-19, enrolled during active disease.

The genes are TRBV19 and TRBJ1-5; D gene ambiguous. Trimming took off 5 bases at V and 1 base at J, with 18 bases between the two ends. The length of the CDR3 is 17 residues. Germline V gene data show CDR1 as LNHDA and CDR2 as SQIVND (reference sequence). CDR3 region: CASSQGTVSASNQPQHF. CDR3 bases: TGTGCCAGTAGTCAAGGAACAGTGTCAGCAAGCAATCAGCCCCAGCATTTT.

The rearrangement uses TRBV29-1 and TRBJ1-4; 7 nucleotides agree with TRBD1. The CDR3 length is 13 residues. The germline CDR1 and CDR2 sequences are SQVTM and ANQGSEA. V shed 6 bases, J shed 5 bases, and the junction held 6 bases outside the gene matches. DNA for the CDR3: TGCAGCGTGACAGGGTTGGGGAATGAAAAACTGTTTTTT. Its protein product is CSVTGLGNEKLFF.

This clone showed up just a few times. This chain uses TRBV2 with TRBJ1-2, with D hard to call. CDR3 length equals 13 residues. Germline V gene lookup returns CDR1 SNHLY and CDR2 FYNNEI. Trimming removed 0 bases at V and 4 bases at J, with 6 bases between. CDR3 loop: CASSEAPSYGYTF. In DNA, the CDR3 is TGTGCCAGCAGTGAAGCCCCGAGCTATGGCTACACCTTC.

V is TRBV3-1 (or the pseudogene TRBV3-2) and J is TRBJ2-3, with 12 bases identical to TRBD2. Losses at the gene ends were 0 bases for V and 5 bases for J; bases not matched to a gene: 6. CDR1 LGHDT and CDR2 YNNKEL come from the germline V gene (reference sequence). This CDR3 is 17 amino acids long. The CDR3 here is CASSQDLRLAGVDTQYF. The CDR3, as DNA: TGTGCCAGCAGCCAAGATCTGAGACTAGCGGGGGTAGATACGCAGTATTTT.

The chain recombines TRBV20-1 with TRBJ1-2; D gene uncertain. Germline CDR1 DFQATT, CDR2 SNEGSKA (reference sequence). Trimming took off 6 bases at V and 4 bases at J, with 9 bases between the two ends. This CDR3 spans 11 amino acids. The CDR3 DNA is TGCAGTGCACGGGGTGGCTATGGCTACACCTTC. This sequence encodes CSARGGYGYTF.

This chain connects TRBV6-6 to TRBJ1-3, with 7 bases that match TRBD1. The CDR3 is made up of 16 amino acids. Looked up from germline, CDR1 is MNHNY and CDR2 is SVGAGI (reference sequence). V shed 5 bases, J shed 3 bases, and the junction held 10 bases outside the gene matches. CDR3 bases: TGTGCCAGCAGTCTGCAGGGACAGCTAGTTGGAAACACCATATATTTT. It specifies CASSLQGQLVGNTIYF.

V gene TRBV10-2 combines with J gene TRBJ2-7; 13 nucleotides line up with TRBD2. The V segment lost 4 bases and the J segment 2 bases; nucleotides outside the gene matches: 8. Germline CDR1 is WSHSY and CDR2 is SAAADI. This CDR3 is built from 17 residues. The CDR3 loop is CASSGGLAGSYPYEQYF. The CDR3 nucleotides are TGCGCCAGCAGTGGGGGACTAGCGGGGTCCTACCCCTACGAGCAGTACTTC.

The chain combines TRBV7-2 with TRBJ1-4, with D possibly being TRBD1 (5 bases). CDR3 length equals 15 residues. Trimming left V 0 bases short and J 6 bases short, with 11 bases between. Germline values: CDR1 SGHTA, CDR2 FQGNSA. CDR3 DNA sequence: TGTGCCAGCAGCTTAGCGGGGCGCCCGGATGAAAAACTGTTTTTT. The encoded protein is CASSLAGRPDEKLFF.

The genes are TRBV14 and TRBJ1-1; 7 bases line up with TRBD1. Germline CDR1 is SGHDN and CDR2 is FVKESK. The CDR3 contains 13 residues. J gave up 4 bases and V 5 bases, and 4 bases lay outside the gene matches. This CDR3 reads CASSYTGVTEAFF. Here the CDR3 DNA reads TGTGCCAGCAGCTATACAGGGGTCACTGAAGCTTTCTTT.

This sequence joins TRBV6-5 and TRBJ1-3; D is unclear. Germline loops: CDR1 MNHEY, CDR2 SVGAGI. The CDR3 contains 14 residues. The V gene lost 0 bases and the J gene lost 4 bases, with 7 bases spanning the gap. The CDR3 DNA is TGTGCCAGCAGTTACTCCCGGGAAGGAAACACCATATATTTT. Protein product: CASSYSREGNTIYF.

The gene calls are TRBV19 and TRBJ2-7, with TRBD2 matching over 8 bases. Germline V CDR1 and CDR2: LNHDA, SQIVND (reference sequence). This CDR3 region has 13 residues. J lost 3 bases, V lost 5 bases, and 3 bases had no gene match. The DNA of the CDR3 is TGTGCCAGTAGTCGGGGGGGTGACTACGAGCAGTACTTC. This codes for CASSRGGDYEQYF.

CDR3 sequence reads: CASLGGTGNYGYTF. CDR3 bases: TGTGCCAGCCTAGGCGGGACGGGGAACTATGGCTACACCTTC. The J gene is TRBJ1-2, the V gene TRBV2; possible D gene TRBD1, 5 bases. The CDR3 is made up of 14 amino acids. Germline V gene lookup returns CDR1 SNHLY and CDR2 FYNNEI. The V and J ends lost 8 bases and 2 bases respectively, with 15 bases between them.

The genes are TRBV18 and TRBJ2-5, with D perhaps matching TRBD1 (5 bases). With 4 bases removed from V and 3 bases from J, the gap between germline ends came to 9 bases. This CDR3 is built from 13 residues. CDR1 and CDR2 from the germline V gene are KGHSH and LQKENI. The CDR3 nucleotides are TGTGCCAGCTCACTTAAACAGGAAGAGACCCAGTACTTC. This translates into CASSLKQEETQYF.

The rearrangement joins TRBV6-5 to TRBJ1-1, with a weak D call TRBD1 (6 bases). The CDR3 is 16 residues long. The ends were cut back, 0 bases at V and 2 bases at J, with 13 bases in the middle. Germline loops: CDR1 MNHEY, CDR2 SVGAGI. CDR3 sequence reads: CASSYSRGAENTEAFF. In DNA form, the CDR3 reads TGTGCCAGCAGTTACTCCCGGGGGGCGGAAAACACTGAAGCTTTCTTT.

V and J are TRBV2 and TRBJ2-5; perhaps TRBD2 as D (7 bases). The CDR3 contains 14 residues. V lost 3 bases and J 5 bases, leaving 13 bases between the germline ends. Per germline, CDR1 SNHLY and CDR2 FYNNEI. CDR3 sequence (DNA): TGTGCCAGCAGTGATTGGGGGGGCGGCGAGACCCAGTACTTC. Translation gives CASSDWGGGETQYF.

The chain couples TRBV19 to TRBJ2-7; 7 nucleotides match TRBD2. The trim removed 4 bases at V and 4 bases at J, leaving 7 bases unmatched. This CDR3 is built from 14 residues. Germline-derived CDR1 and CDR2 are LNHDA and SQIVND (reference sequence). CDR3 in amino acids: CASSTGLGGYEQYF. CDR3 DNA sequence: TGTGCCAGTAGTACCGGACTAGGTGGTTACGAGCAGTACTTC.

This clone appeared once. The J gene is TRBJ1-4, the V gene TRBV11-2; 8 positions match TRBD1. CDR3 length: 14 amino acids. After removal of 4 bases from V and 7 bases from J, the junction contained 5 bases not matched to a gene. CDR1 and CDR2 (germline): SGHAT, FQNNGV. For the CDR3, the DNA is TGTGCCAGCAGCTGGCAGGGGGCTGGTGAAAAACTGTTTTTT. Protein: CASSWQGAGEKLFF.

This chain uses TRBV7-8 with TRBJ1-6; no firm D call. The V end lost 4 bases, the J end lost 8 bases, and 18 bases lay between the germline ends. Germline V lookup: CDR1 SGHVS, CDR2 FQNEAQ. CDR3 length: 16 residues. CDR3 bases: TGTGCCAGCAGCTCTCCGACTCCGTTAAATTATTCACCCCTCCACTTT. Its translation is CASSSPTPLNYSPLHF. Full variable domain (outside the CDR3, taken from reference TRBV7-8 and TRBJ1-6): GAGVSQSPRYKVAKRGQDVALRCDPISGHVSLFWYQQALGQGPEFLTYFQNEAQLDKSGLPSDRFFAERPEGSVSTLKIQRTQQEDSAVYLCASSSPTPLNYSPLHFGNGTRLTVT.

The genes are TRBV18 and TRBJ2-2; 9 bases align to TRBD2. CDR3 length: 16 amino acids. Germline CDR1 and CDR2: KGHSH and LQKENI. Trimming cost V 4 bases and J 1 base; bases outside gene matches: 4. The CDR3 here is CASSLTSGLNTGELFF. The CDR3 coding sequence is TGTGCCAGCTCACTTACTAGCGGGTTGAACACCGGGGAGCTGTTTTTT.

This clone was counted only a few times. V is TRBV10-3 and J is TRBJ1-5, with D tentatively TRBD1 (5 bases). This CDR3 has 13 amino acids. CDR1 ENHRY and CDR2 SYGVKD come from the germline V gene. V was pared by 6 bases and J by 3 bases, with 9 bases between. The CDR3 sequence is CAIREGPNQPQHF. The CDR3 DNA follows: TGTGCCATCAGGGAGGGGCCCAATCAGCCCCAGCATTTT.

The chain has TRBV12-3 or TRBV12-4 and TRBJ2-7; TRBD1 aligns across 11 bases. The CDR3 length is 13 residues. The V and J ends lost 6 bases and 7 bases, in that order; junction bases with no gene match: 5. In nucleotides, the CDR3 is TGTGCCAGCAGGGACAGGGGGCGTGGAGAGCAGTACTTC. Translated, it gives CASRDRGRGEQYF.

The chain links TRBV2 to TRBJ2-7; possibly TRBD1 for D (6 bases). Germline CDR1 reads SNHLY; CDR2 reads FYNNEI. This CDR3 contains 12 residues. V gave up 5 bases and J gave up 3 bases, with 8 bases separating them. The CDR3 region has the DNA TGTGCCAGCAGTCCGACAGGCTACGAGCAGTACTTC. Its translation: CASSPTGYEQYF.

The gene calls are TRBV6-5 and TRBJ1-5, with a tentative D call TRBD1 (5 bases). Trimming removed 2 bases at V and 5 bases at J, with 10 bases between. CDR3 length: 14 residues. From germline, CDR1 is MNHEY and CDR2 SVGAGI. CDR3 residues: CASSYGGVDQPQHF. CDR3 DNA sequence: TGTGCCAGCAGTTACGGGGGGGTTGATCAGCCCCAGCATTTT.

This clone occurred once. The chain employs TRBV11-2 and TRBJ1-1; D not resolved. From germline, CDR1 is SGHAT and CDR2 FQNNGV. This CDR3 spans 13 amino acids. The germline V and J ends were trimmed by 6 bases and 4 bases, with 12 bases remaining between them. The CDR3 sequence: CASSPSRRTEAFF. DNA for the CDR3: TGTGCCAGCAGTCCGTCGAGGCGCACTGAAGCTTTCTTT.

This rearrangement joins TRBV9 to TRBJ2-1; D is uncertain. The CDR3 runs to 13 residues. V was shortened by 3 bases and J by 4 bases, with 8 bases between the two germline ends. Germline V gene sequence: CDR1 SGDLS, CDR2 YYNGEE. The CDR3 loop reads CASSGENYNEQFF. The CDR3 nucleotides read TGTGCCAGCAGCGGAGAAAATTACAATGAGCAGTTCTTC.

V gene TRBV5-5 combines with J gene TRBJ1-5; the match to TRBD1 covers 9 bases. This CDR3 has 15 residues. Unmatched junction bases numbered 9, after V lost 4 bases and J lost 7 bases. Germline V gene sequence: CDR1 SGHKS, CDR2 YYEKEE (reference sequence). CDR3 loop: CASSADRGLGQPQHF. CDR3 DNA sequence: TGTGCCAGCAGCGCGGACAGGGGATTGGGACAGCCCCAGCATTTT.

This clone was counted between two and nine times. This rearrangement joins TRBV4-3 to TRBJ2-2; 7 nucleotides align to TRBD1. In germline, CDR1 is LGHNA, CDR2 YSLEER. The J segment lost 6 bases and the V segment lost 2 bases, leaving 3 bases of the junction unmatched. The CDR3 has 14 residues. Here the CDR3 reads CASSQPGGSGELFF. DNA of the CDR3: TGCGCCAGCAGCCAACCAGGGGGATCCGGGGAGCTGTTTTTT.

V usage is TRBV29-1 and J usage is TRBJ1-1; D is unclear. CDR1 and CDR2 (germline): SQVTM, ANQGSEA. The CDR3 is 15 residues long. V lost 5 bases to trimming and J lost 4 bases, with 20 bases between them. The CDR3 loop is CSVTLGVSAFTEAFF. The CDR3 DNA is TGCAGCGTTACCCTCGGGGTTTCGGCCTTCACTGAAGCTTTCTTT.

This chain connects TRBV7-6 to TRBJ2-7; a weak D match, TRBD2 (5 bases). Germline loops: CDR1 SGHVS, CDR2 FNYEAQ. Trimming removed 8 bases at V and 2 bases at J, with 13 bases between. The CDR3 totals 13 residues. CDR3 sequence: CASSASFPYEQYF. The CDR3 DNA sequence: TGTGCCAGCTCGGCTAGCTTCCCCTACGAGCAGTACTTC.

This chain connects TRBV2 to TRBJ1-2, with D unclear. The CDR3 has 13 residues. Germline values: CDR1 SNHLY, CDR2 FYNNEI. V was trimmed by 7 bases and J by 8 bases, leaving 17 bases between them. CDR3: CASTREAVEGYTF. The CDR3 DNA is TGTGCCAGCACCCGAGAGGCAGTCGAGGGCTACACCTTC.

This chain connects TRBV6-6 to TRBJ1-5; D perhaps matches TRBD1 (5 bases). V was shortened by 3 bases and J by 5 bases, with 14 bases between the two germline ends. This CDR3 is 15 amino acids long. Per germline, CDR1 MNHNY and CDR2 SVGAGI (reference sequence). The CDR3 sequence is CASSYSIPGDQPQHF. The CDR3 DNA follows: TGTGCCAGCAGTTATAGTATCCCGGGGGATCAGCCCCAGCATTTT.